The 29 T cell receptor beta chains given below trace back to one sample, sequenced in a study of shared clonotypes between healthy human individuals. Naive CD8 cells lacked CD45RO, underwent positive selection for CCR7 and left out terminally differentiated effector memory CD45RA+ cells. TCRdb's table, derived via immunoSEQ multiplex PCR, lists solely in-frame clones and lacks some. The sample has about 2 million clones; approximately 95% are singletons. The source material was naive CD8+ T cells sorted from blood. These receptors all stem from a man aged 18-30 years in good health.

The chain carries TRBV11-2 and TRBJ2-3, with TRBD1 as a possible D gene (6 bases). Germline V gene sequence: CDR1 SGHAT, CDR2 FQNNGV. This CDR3 comprises 16 residues. The V gene lost 5 bases and the J gene lost 0 bases, with 15 bases spanning the gap. CDR3 DNA: TGTGCCAGCAGCCTATGGACAGCCCCTAGCACAGATACGCAGTATTTT. Its protein is CASSLWTAPSTDTQYF.

The J gene is TRBJ2-7, the V gene TRBV13; D assignment may be TRBD1 or TRBD2 (5 bases each). The germline V and J ends were trimmed by 5 bases and 3 bases, with 17 bases remaining between them. The germline V gene encodes CDR1 PRHDT and CDR2 FYEKMQ (reference sequence). This CDR3 has 15 residues. CDR3 nucleotide sequence: TGTGCCAGCAGCCCCCCCGAGGCAGGGAGCTACGAGCAGTACTTC. This codes for CASSPPEAGSYEQYF.

The J gene is TRBJ2-1, the V gene TRBV12-5; the match to TRBD1 covers 7 bases. CDR1 and CDR2 (germline): LGHNT, FRNRAP. Trimming took 0 bases from V and 9 from J; bases not matched to a gene: 5. The length of the CDR3 is 14 residues. The CDR3 DNA reads as TGTGCTAGTGGTTTGGTTTCCGGACAGGCTGAGCAGTTCTTC. It specifies CASGLVSGQAEQFF.

For this clone: Additional DNA sequences in this sample encode the identical CDR3. The chain links TRBV29-1 to TRBJ2-7, with D uncertain. The CDR3 runs to 13 residues. Trimming took 0 bases from V and 0 from J, leaving 6 bases between them. Germline V gene data show CDR1 as SQVTM and CDR2 as ANQGSEA. Here the CDR3 reads CSVEDTSSYEQYF. The CDR3 nucleotides read TGCAGCGTTGAAGACACGAGCTCCTACGAGCAGTACTTC.

V and J are TRBV9 and TRBJ2-1; 11 nucleotides line up with TRBD2. Per the germline V gene, CDR1 is SGDLS and CDR2 is YYNGEE. This CDR3 has 16 amino acids. Unmatched junction bases numbered 9, after V lost 4 bases and J lost 6 bases. The CDR3: CASSTPIAGGPNEQFF. CDR3 nucleotide sequence: TGTGCCAGCAGCACCCCGATAGCGGGGGGGCCCAATGAGCAGTTCTTC.

The rearrangement joins TRBV7-9 to TRBJ2-2; D unclear. Germline-derived CDR1 and CDR2 are SEHNR and FQNEAQ (reference sequence). V lost 7 bases to trimming and J lost 4 bases, with 16 bases between them. This CDR3 contains 15 residues. CDR3 coding DNA: TGTGCCAGCACCCCATCTGATAGACCCACCGGGGAGCTGTTTTTT. Its protein product is CASTPSDRPTGELFF.

About this clone itself: Other DNA sequences in the same sample also yield this CDR3. The gene calls are TRBV19 and TRBJ2-7; a possible D gene is TRBD1 (6 bases). Germline CDR1 LNHDA, CDR2 SQIVND (reference sequence). Trimming pared 1 base from V and 3 bases from J, leaving 10 bases between. The CDR3 is made up of 14 amino acids. In DNA, the CDR3 is TGTGCCAGTAGTATAGGCGGACAGAACTACGAGCAGTACTTC. The encoded protein is CASSIGGQNYEQYF.

For the CDR3, the DNA is TGTGCCAGCAGTTACTACCCAGGCTCGGGCGAGCAGTACTTC. Translating gives CASSYYPGSGEQYF. The rearrangement links TRBV6-5 to TRBJ2-7; D remains ambiguous. CDR1 and CDR2 (germline): MNHEY, SVGAGI. The CDR3 totals 14 residues. V lost 1 base, J lost 6 bases, and 13 bases lay in between.

The chain is built from TRBV9 and TRBJ2-3, with 10 bases fitting TRBD2. This CDR3 is built from 18 residues. Germline CDR1 reads SGDLS; CDR2 reads YYNGEE. J lost 2 bases, V lost 0 bases, and 9 bases had no gene match. CDR3 bases: TGTGCCAGCAGCGTAGTAACTAGCGGGATCCCGTCCACAGATACGCAGTATTTT. It codes for CASSVVTSGIPSTDTQYF.

The rearrangement joins TRBV28 to TRBJ2-5, with 13 bases identical to TRBD2. CDR3 size: 16 residues. The V and J ends lost 5 bases and 3 bases, in that order; junction bases with no gene match: 6. Germline assignment: CDR1 MDHEN and CDR2 SYDVKM. The CDR3 spells CASSLPGLAGKETQYF. DNA of the CDR3: TGTGCCAGCAGTCTCCCGGGACTAGCGGGAAAAGAGACCCAGTACTTC.

The chain employs TRBV7-9 and TRBJ1-4, with a possible D match to TRBD1 (6 bases). Per germline, CDR1 SEHNR and CDR2 FQNEAQ (reference sequence). The CDR3 runs to 15 residues. Trimming pared 0 bases from V and 10 bases from J, leaving 15 bases between. CDR3 nucleotide sequence: TGTGCCAGCAGCTTAGCCCAGGGGCGCGAAGGAAAACTGTTTTTT. This gives the protein CASSLAQGREGKLFF.

V and J are TRBV14 and TRBJ1-3; D is ambiguous. Trimming shortened V by 8 bases and J by 0 bases, and 11 bases separated the two germline ends. The CDR3 length is 14 residues. Germline loops: CDR1 SGHDN, CDR2 FVKESK. This CDR3 is CASRPDASGNTIYF. Here the CDR3 DNA reads TGTGCCAGCCGACCGGACGCCTCTGGAAACACCATATATTTT.

Note on this clone: Different DNA sequences within this sample yield the same CDR3. The chain uses TRBV6-5 and TRBJ1-2; D unclear. The CDR3 length is 11 residues. Trimming cost V 7 bases and J 4 bases, with 7 bases left between them. Germline CDR1 MNHEY, CDR2 SVGAGI. CDR3 in DNA: TGTGCCAGCACCGGTGGCTATGGCTACACCTTC. It codes for CASTGGYGYTF.

The chain links TRBV27 to TRBJ1-3; 11 bases are shared with TRBD1. The CDR3 is 15 residues long. Germline-derived CDR1 and CDR2 are MNHEY and SMNVEV (reference sequence). V was pared by 5 bases and J by 9 bases, with 9 bases of the junction left unmatched. The CDR3 DNA reads TGTGCCAGCAGTACCGGACAGGGGGCGGTGGGCACCATATATTTT. Its translation is CASSTGQGAVGTIYF.

The V gene is TRBV7-9, the J gene TRBJ1-2; D is uncertain. With 4 bases removed from V and 5 bases from J, the gap between germline ends came to 17 bases. The CDR3 runs 15 residues. Germline lookup yields CDR1 SEHNR and CDR2 FQNEAQ (reference sequence). The CDR3 DNA is TGTGCCAGCAGCTCCCCCTCGCCCTCAGGTTATGGCTACACCTTC. Translated: CASSSPSPSGYGYTF.

This chain links TRBV27 with TRBJ1-1, with a possible D match to TRBD1 (5 bases). Germline V gene lookup returns CDR1 MNHEY and CDR2 SMNVEV (reference sequence). The V end lost 10 bases, the J end lost 7 bases, and 16 bases lay between the germline ends. The CDR3 covers 12 residues. The DNA for the CDR3 is TGTGCCACCCTCTCCGCGGGGGGTGAAGCTTTCTTT. Translation gives CATLSAGGEAFF.

The chain recombines TRBV7-2 with TRBJ2-7; 7 bases line up with TRBD2. The CDR3 covers 15 residues. The germline CDR1 and CDR2 sequences are SGHTA and FQGNSA. With V trimmed by 7 bases and J by 0 bases, 9 bases remained unmatched. CDR3 sequence reads: CASTPGGGGSYEQYF. The CDR3 region has the DNA TGTGCCAGCACCCCGGGCGGCGGGGGCTCCTACGAGCAGTACTTC.

V is TRBV4-3 and J is TRBJ1-2; TRBD1 might be the D (5 bases). The CDR3 is 15 residues long. CDR1 LGHNA and CDR2 YSLEER come from the germline V gene. Trimming took 0 bases from V and 6 from J, leaving 14 bases between them. The CDR3 loop is CASSQEAGLGHGYTF. In DNA, the CDR3 is TGCGCCAGCAGCCAAGAGGCAGGGCTGGGCCATGGCTACACCTTC.

The V gene is TRBV27, the J gene TRBJ2-7; 8 bases fit TRBD2. The length of the CDR3 is 16 residues. The junction had 8 bases not matched to a gene; V was cut back by 0 bases and J by 4 bases. The V gene's germline CDR1 is MNHEY and CDR2 SMNVEV (reference sequence). CDR3 residues: CASSLSPGTSGYEQYF. CDR3 nucleotide sequence: TGTGCCAGCAGTTTATCTCCGGGGACTAGTGGGTACGAGCAGTACTTC.

The chain uses TRBV2 and TRBJ1-5, with TRBD1 matching over 8 bases. This CDR3 region has 15 residues. CDR1 is SNHLY, CDR2 FYNNEI, per germline. V lost 5 bases to trimming and J lost 4 bases; unmatched junction nucleotides: 7. DNA for the CDR3: TGTGCCAGCAGTATGACAGGGGTTGGGAATCAGCCCCAGCATTTT. Its translation: CASSMTGVGNQPQHF.

The J gene is TRBJ2-7, the V gene TRBV25-1; TRBD1 matches 7 bases. This CDR3 has 14 amino acids. Germline-derived CDR1 and CDR2 are MGHDK and SYGVNS. The J segment lost 2 bases and the V segment lost 4 bases, leaving 5 bases of the junction unmatched. The CDR3 DNA reads as TGTGCCAGCAGTGGAGGGGACAGCACCTACGAGCAGTACTTC. The encoded protein is CASSGGDSTYEQYF.

The chain joins TRBV11-2 to TRBJ1-1, with D perhaps TRBD1 (5 bases). Per germline, CDR1 SGHAT and CDR2 FQNNGV. V was trimmed by 7 bases and J by 1 base, leaving 16 bases between them. This CDR3 is 15 amino acids long. The DNA for the CDR3 is TGTGCCAGCACCCCCGGGGACGGGTCGAACACTGAAGCTTTCTTT. Its translation: CASTPGDGSNTEAFF.

This clone was recorded once. This chain joins TRBV28 and TRBJ2-7; 9 bases are shared with TRBD1. Germline V gene sequence: CDR1 MDHEN, CDR2 SYDVKM. The CDR3 contains 16 residues. V was clipped by 5 bases and J by 3 bases; unmatched bases: 11. This CDR3 is CASSPISWTGVYEQYF. For the CDR3, the DNA is TGTGCCAGCAGTCCAATATCCTGGACAGGGGTCTACGAGCAGTACTTC.

This chain connects TRBV2 to TRBJ1-1, with 7 bases fitting TRBD1. The CDR3 covers 13 residues. Germline assignment: CDR1 SNHLY and CDR2 FYNNEI. Trimming took 11 bases from V and 0 from J; bases not matched to a gene: 6. For the CDR3, the DNA is TGTGCCGGCCCGGGACAGATGAACACTGAAGCTTTCTTT. Translation gives CAGPGQMNTEAFF.

The chain links TRBV4-3 to TRBJ2-2; D ambiguous. Germline lookup yields CDR1 LGHNA and CDR2 YSLEER. V lost 3 bases and J lost 1, with 12 bases in between. This CDR3 comprises 16 residues. CDR3 in DNA: TGCGCCAGCAGCCAGGAAGTATTAGGGAACACCGGGGAGCTGTTTTTT. Translating gives CASSQEVLGNTGELFF.

This clone was found once. The J gene is TRBJ2-7, the V gene TRBV10-3; TRBD1 aligns across 7 bases. Trimming removed 10 bases from V and 5 bases from J; junction bases left unmatched: 8. The CDR3 sequence is 12 residues long. From germline, CDR1 is ENHRY and CDR2 SYGVKD. CDR3 DNA sequence: TGTGCCACGACAGGGAGTGGAAACGAGCAGTACTTC. Its translation: CATTGSGNEQYF.

The chain employs TRBV27 and TRBJ2-7, with 9 bases aligning to TRBD1. This CDR3 contains 14 residues. The V gene's germline CDR1 is MNHEY and CDR2 SMNVEV (reference sequence). V gave up 6 bases and J gave up 5 bases; unmatched junction bases: 8. CDR3 residues: CASSSGTGSDEQYF. The CDR3 bases are TGTGCCAGCAGCTCCGGGACAGGGAGCGACGAGCAGTACTTC.

A remark on this clone: Germline and junction disagree at one end, which may indicate a read error. This chain uses TRBV9 with TRBJ2-1; D is uncertain. The V gene's germline CDR1 is SGDLS and CDR2 YYNGEE. This CDR3 has 12 residues. The CDR3 DNA sequence: TGTGCCAGCAGCCAGCGTCCCAATCAGCAGTTCTTC. Translating gives CASSQRPNQQFF. Full variable domain (outside the CDR3, taken from reference TRBV9 and TRBJ2-1): DSGVTQTPKHLITATGQRVTLRCSPRSGDLSVYWYQQSLDQGLQFLIQYYNGEERAKGNILERFSAQQFPDLHSELNLSSLELGDSALYFCASSQRPNQQFFGPGTRLTVL.

The chain is built from TRBV2 and TRBJ2-7; D possibly corresponds to TRBD2 (6 bases). V was pared by 0 bases and J by 3 bases, with 15 bases between. The germline V gene encodes CDR1 SNHLY and CDR2 FYNNEI. This CDR3 spans 16 amino acids. The CDR3 DNA reads TGTGCCAGCAGTGAAGCCGAGGGAAGGGGAGGCTACGAGCAGTACTTC. This sequence encodes CASSEAEGRGGYEQYF.